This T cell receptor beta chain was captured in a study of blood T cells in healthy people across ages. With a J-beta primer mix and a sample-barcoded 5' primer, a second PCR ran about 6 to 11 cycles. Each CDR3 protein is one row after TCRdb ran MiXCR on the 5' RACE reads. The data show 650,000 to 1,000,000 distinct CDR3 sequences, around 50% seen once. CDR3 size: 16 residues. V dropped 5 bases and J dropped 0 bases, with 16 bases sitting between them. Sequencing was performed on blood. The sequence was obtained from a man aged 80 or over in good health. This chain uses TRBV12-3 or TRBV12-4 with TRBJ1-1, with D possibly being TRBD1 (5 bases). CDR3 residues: CASSIRDGTMNTEAFF. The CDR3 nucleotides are TGTGCCAGCAGTATAAGGGACGGCACAATGAACACTGAAGCTTTCTTT.